The sequence of this T cell receptor beta chain was determined in a study of CD8 T cells in ankylosing spondylitis. The study's findings and limits: Clones linked to disease, bearing a CD8+ phenotype, were relatively rare in peripheral blood. Matched ankylosing spondylitis synovial fluid reportedly contained a significantly enriched population of disease-linked clones.

Quantitative molecular-barcoded 5'-RACE generated the TCR beta libraries. TCRdb re-called the 5' RACE reads with MiXCR, one entry per CDR3 protein. Of about 160,000 distinct CDR3 sequences listed, about 42% are singletons. This clonotype was recorded only once. Antigen: not known. The germline V gene has CDR1 SGHVS and CDR2 FNYEAQ. The CDR3 sequence is 16 residues long. Trimming removed 4 bases from V and 6 bases from J; junction bases left unmatched: 15. The sequencing input was synovial fluid, either unsorted or a sorted T cell fraction (not recorded which). V and J are TRBV7-6 and TRBJ2-7; TRBD2 aligns across 7 bases. This sequence originates from a male donor with ankylosing spondylitis. This CDR3 is CASSSRRRTRTSEQYF. The CDR3 DNA is TGTGCCAGCAGCTCTAGGCGAAGGACTAGAACGAGCGAGCAGTACTTC. The variable domain in full, completed from reference TRBV7-6 and TRBJ2-7, reads GAGVSQSPRYKVTKRGQDVALRCDPISGHVSLYWYRQALGQGPEFLTYFNYEAQQDKSGLPNDRFSAERPEGSISTLTIQRTEQRDSAMYRCASSSRRRTRTSEQYFGPGTRLTVT.